The rows below give T cell receptor beta chains drawn from one sample of a study of blood T cell repertoires in COVID-19. Produced via immunoSEQ multiplex PCR; TCRdb's table is partial and in-frame only. The profile shows a few hundred thousand clones, approximately 85% of them singletons. Input material: peripheral blood. These receptors were collected from a man aged 18 to 29 with active or convalescent COVID-19. CDR3s include the opening cysteine and the closing phenylalanine or tryptophan. The D gene is left open where the match is weak. Some rows mark clone size as missing; the rest say once, few, many or name a class of expanded clone.

clone size: .
V gene: TRBV2
D gene: TRBD2
J gene: TRBJ2-3
CDR3 DNA: TGTGCCAGCAATCGCGGGGGGGCCAAAGATACGCAGTATTTT
CDR3 protein: CASNRGGAKDTQYF

clone size: .
V gene: TRBV28
D gene: TRBD1
J gene: TRBJ1-4
CDR3 DNA: TGTGCCAGCAGTTTATCAGGGGGCGCGTATGAAAAACTGTTTTTT
CDR3 protein: CASSLSGGAYEKLFF

clone size: few
V gene: TRBV16
D gene: TRBD1
J gene: TRBJ1-6
CDR3 DNA: TGTGCCAGCAGCCCCAGACGGGACAGGGGGTCACCCCTCCACTTT
CDR3 protein: CASSPRRDRGSPLHF

clone size: .
V gene: TRBV10-3
D gene: .
J gene: TRBJ1-1
CDR3 DNA: TGTGCCATCAGTGAGCGGGGGGCCACTGAAGCTTTCTTT
CDR3 protein: CAISERGATEAFF

clone size: .
V gene: TRBV13
D gene: TRBD2
J gene: TRBJ2-7
CDR3 DNA: TGTGCCAGCAGCTTAGAGCGGGGGGATTCCGAGCAGTACTTC
CDR3 protein: CASSLERGDSEQYF

clone size: .
V gene: TRBV5-1
D gene: .
J gene: TRBJ2-1
CDR3 DNA: TGCGCCAGCAGCTTGGCCCTAGGTGGTGGGTTCAATGAGCAGTTCTTC
CDR3 protein: CASSLALGGGFNEQFF

clone size: .
V gene: TRBV27
D gene: .
J gene: TRBJ1-5
CDR3 DNA: TGTGCCAGCAGTTTTGGGGGGGCTGATCAGCCCCAGCATTTT
CDR3 protein: CASSFGGADQPQHF

clone size: .
V gene: TRBV3-1/TRBV3-2
D gene: TRBD2
J gene: TRBJ2-3
CDR3 DNA: TGTGCCAGCAGCTCCTTTAGCGGGGGAGGCACAGATACGCAGTATTTT
CDR3 protein: CASSSFSGGGTDTQYF

clone size: .
V gene: TRBV13
D gene: .
J gene: TRBJ1-4
CDR3 DNA: TGTGCCAGCAGCCGGGGGACGGGTGTCAATGAAAAACTGTTTTTT
CDR3 protein: CASSRGTGVNEKLFF

clone size: .
V gene: TRBV7-2
D gene: .
J gene: TRBJ2-2
CDR3 DNA: TGTGCCAGCAGCTTTTCCTCCGGGGAGCTGTTTTTT
CDR3 protein: CASSFSSGELFF

clone size: few
V gene: TRBV11-3
D gene: .
J gene: TRBJ2-7
CDR3 DNA: TGTGCCAGCAGCTTCATCTCCGGGGAGTCGGCCGAGCAGTACTTC
CDR3 protein: CASSFISGESAEQYF

clone size: .
V gene: TRBV27
D gene: .
J gene: TRBJ1-5
CDR3 DNA: TGTGCCAGCAGTTTAATCCCAGGGAGCAATCAGCCCCAGCATTTT
CDR3 protein: CASSLIPGSNQPQHF

clone size: .
V gene: TRBV15
D gene: .
J gene: TRBJ2-5
CDR3 DNA: TGTGCCACCAGCAGAGATCGGGCAGGGCAAGAGACCCAGTACTTC
CDR3 protein: CATSRDRAGQETQYF

clone size: .
V gene: TRBV3-1/TRBV3-2
D gene: TRBD1
J gene: TRBJ2-7
CDR3 DNA: TGTGCCAGCAGCCAAGATCGGGACAGATTTTCCAGCTCCTACGAGCAGTACTTC
CDR3 protein: CASSQDRDRFSSSYEQYF

clone size: .
V gene: TRBV6-1
D gene: TRBD1
J gene: TRBJ1-3
CDR3 DNA: TGTGCCAGCAGTGAGACAGGGAGGACATATTTT
CDR3 protein: CASSETGRTYF

clone size: .
V gene: TRBV3-1/TRBV3-2
D gene: .
J gene: TRBJ1-3
CDR3 DNA: TGTGCCAGCAGCCAAGATTTAGGGAACAGGGCTGGAAACACCATATATTTT
CDR3 protein: CASSQDLGNRAGNTIYF

clone size: .
V gene: TRBV6-5
D gene: TRBD1
J gene: TRBJ1-3
CDR3 DNA: TGTGCCAGCAGTTACTCGAGCAACAGGGGGCACACCATATATTTT
CDR3 protein: CASSYSSNRGHTIYF

clone size: .
V gene: TRBV28
D gene: TRBD1
J gene: TRBJ2-7
CDR3 DNA: TGTGCCAGCGGACAGACAGGGGGCCACGAGCAGTACTTC
CDR3 protein: CASGQTGGHEQYF

clone size: .
V gene: TRBV29-1
D gene: .
J gene: TRBJ1-2
CDR3 DNA: TGCAGCGTTGAAGAGACAGAAAACTATGGCTACACCTTC
CDR3 protein: CSVEETENYGYTF

clone size: .
V gene: TRBV6-5
D gene: .
J gene: TRBJ1-5
CDR3 DNA: TGTGCCAGCAGACCCCTCCAGGGTTTTCAGCCCCAGCATTTT
CDR3 protein: CASRPLQGFQPQHF

clone size: once
V gene: TRBV12-5
D gene: .
J gene: TRBJ2-7
CDR3 DNA: TGTGCTAGTGGCTTGATGGGACAACCGTACGAGCAGTACTTC
CDR3 protein: CASGLMGQPYEQYF

clone size: few
V gene: TRBV4-3
D gene: .
J gene: TRBJ1-2
CDR3 DNA: TGCGCCAGCAGCCAAGGGGGGGGACCCGGCTACACCTTC
CDR3 protein: CASSQGGGPGYTF

clone size: .
V gene: TRBV3-1/TRBV3-2
D gene: .
J gene: TRBJ1-2
CDR3 DNA: TGTGCCAGCAGCCCCGACAGCCTCTATGGCTACACCTTC
CDR3 protein: CASSPDSLYGYTF

clone size: .
V gene: TRBV27
D gene: .
J gene: TRBJ1-4
CDR3 DNA: TGTGCCAGCAGTCCGGAACCTTCTGGTCGGAGGGAAAAACTGTTTTTT
CDR3 protein: CASSPEPSGRREKLFF

clone size: .
V gene: TRBV2
D gene: TRBD1
J gene: TRBJ1-4
CDR3 DNA: TGTGCCAGCAGCAATACGGGACAGGGGGCGGAAAAACTGTTTTTT
CDR3 protein: CASSNTGQGAEKLFF

clone size: .
V gene: TRBV7-2
D gene: TRBD2
J gene: TRBJ2-7
CDR3 DNA: TGTGCCAGCAGCTTCGGGGGGTACTCCTACGAGCAGTACTTC
CDR3 protein: CASSFGGYSYEQYF

clone size: .
V gene: TRBV29-1
D gene: .
J gene: TRBJ1-1
CDR3 DNA: TGCAGCGGGGGGGCACACACTGAAGCTTTCTTT
CDR3 protein: CSGGAHTEAFF

clone size: .
V gene: TRBV4-3
D gene: .
J gene: TRBJ1-4
CDR3 DNA: TGCGCCAGCAGCCAAGAGACGTACGGGAGTCGCGAAAAACTGTTTTTT
CDR3 protein: CASSQETYGSREKLFF

clone size: .
V gene: TRBV7-9
D gene: .
J gene: TRBJ2-5
CDR3 DNA: TGTGCCAGCAGATTTAGCCTTCGAGAGACCCAGTACTTC
CDR3 protein: CASRFSLRETQYF

clone size: .
V gene: TRBV2
D gene: TRBD1
J gene: TRBJ1-4
CDR3 DNA: TGTGCCAGCAGTGGTAGAGGGGACAGAGTTAAACGTAATGAAAAACTGTTTTTT
CDR3 protein: CASSGRGDRVKRNEKLFF

clone size: .
V gene: TRBV19
D gene: TRBD1
J gene: TRBJ1-1
CDR3 DNA: TGTGCCAGTCTCCCCGGACAGGGCCCTAGGAACACTGAAGCTTTCTTT
CDR3 protein: CASLPGQGPRNTEAFF

clone size: .
V gene: TRBV11-3
D gene: .
J gene: TRBJ1-5
CDR3 DNA: TGTGCCAGCAGCTTAGATGGGGGCTCCAGGGAAAATCAGCCCCAGCATTTT
CDR3 protein: CASSLDGGSRENQPQHF

clone size: .
V gene: TRBV11-2
D gene: .
J gene: TRBJ1-1
CDR3 DNA: TGTGCCAGCAGCTTAGGCGCAGAAGCTTTCTTT
CDR3 protein: CASSLGAEAFF

clone size: .
V gene: TRBV9
D gene: .
J gene: TRBJ2-1
CDR3 DNA: TGTGCCAGCAGCGTCGCCGGTTTGGCCTACAATGAGCAGTTCTTC
CDR3 protein: CASSVAGLAYNEQFF

clone size: .
V gene: TRBV5-4
D gene: .
J gene: TRBJ1-6
CDR3 DNA: TGTGCCAGCAGCTCCCCGAACAGGGAAGGATCACCCCTCCACTTT
CDR3 protein: CASSSPNREGSPLHF

clone size: few
V gene: TRBV27
D gene: .
J gene: TRBJ1-1
CDR3 DNA: TGTGCCAGCAGTTTAAGTATGTGGGCCGGTGAAGCTTTCTTT
CDR3 protein: CASSLSMWAGEAFF

clone size: .
V gene: TRBV7-9
D gene: TRBD2
J gene: TRBJ2-7
CDR3 DNA: TGTGCCAGCTCCTCGGGGGGAAACTACGAGCAGTACTTC
CDR3 protein: CASSSGGNYEQYF

clone size: .
V gene: TRBV4-3
D gene: .
J gene: TRBJ2-2
CDR3 DNA: TGCGCCAGCAGCCAAGCCCTAGGAGGCACAGAGAACACCGGGGAGCTGTTTTTT
CDR3 protein: CASSQALGGTENTGELFF

clone size: .
V gene: TRBV9
D gene: TRBD2
J gene: TRBJ2-2
CDR3 DNA: TGTGCCAGCAGCGTTGGGACTACCCACACCGGGGAGCTGTTTTTT
CDR3 protein: CASSVGTTHTGELFF

clone size: .
V gene: TRBV3-1/TRBV3-2
D gene: TRBD2
J gene: TRBJ2-5
CDR3 DNA: TGTGCCAGCAGCCAAGGAACTGTAGCGGGGGTTGGTAAGGTGAGTAGCCAAGAGACCCAGTACTTC
CDR3 protein: CASSQGTVAGVGKVSSQETQYF

clone size: .
V gene: TRBV10-3
D gene: .
J gene: TRBJ1-1
CDR3 DNA: TGTGCCACCGCAACTAACACTGAAGCTTTCTTT
CDR3 protein: CATATNTEAFF

clone size: once
V gene: TRBV7-2
D gene: TRBD2
J gene: TRBJ2-7
CDR3 DNA: TGTGCCAGCAGCTTGGTTTGGACTAGCCGCGAGCAGTACTTC
CDR3 protein: CASSLVWTSREQYF

clone size: few
V gene: TRBV4-2
D gene: .
J gene: TRBJ2-7
CDR3 DNA: TGTGCCAGCAGCCAAGCCGCCACTAGCTTTGGCTACGAGCAGTACTTC
CDR3 protein: CASSQAATSFGYEQYF

clone size: .
V gene: TRBV9
D gene: .
J gene: TRBJ2-5
CDR3 DNA: TGTGCCAGCAGCGCCCTCCAAGAGACCCAGTACTTC
CDR3 protein: CASSALQETQYF

clone size: .
V gene: TRBV5-1
D gene: .
J gene: TRBJ2-1
CDR3 DNA: TGCGCCAGCAGCTTGGGGGCTTACAATGAGCAGTTCTTC
CDR3 protein: CASSLGAYNEQFF

clone size: .
V gene: TRBV4-3
D gene: .
J gene: TRBJ1-1
CDR3 DNA: TGCGCCAGCAGCCAAGTATATGGACAGCGAGGGGGTGAAGCTTTCTTT
CDR3 protein: CASSQVYGQRGGEAFF

clone size: once
V gene: TRBV7-9
D gene: TRBD1
J gene: TRBJ1-2
CDR3 DNA: TGTGCCAGCAGCTTAGCCGGGGGGGACAGTGGGATTGCTAACTATGGCTACACCTTC
CDR3 protein: CASSLAGGDSGIANYGYTF

clone size: .
V gene: TRBV10-3
D gene: .
J gene: TRBJ1-1
CDR3 DNA: TGTGCCATCAGTTTAACAGCGAACACTGAAGCTTTCTTT
CDR3 protein: CAISLTANTEAFF

clone size: .
V gene: TRBV5-1
D gene: TRBD1
J gene: TRBJ1-1
CDR3 DNA: TGCGCCAGCAGCACGGACAGGGGGATCACTGAAGCTTTCTTT
CDR3 protein: CASSTDRGITEAFF

clone size: few
V gene: TRBV27
D gene: TRBD1
J gene: TRBJ1-1
CDR3 DNA: TGTGCCACCAAGACAGGGGGCTCGTTAGCTTTCTTT
CDR3 protein: CATKTGGSLAFF

clone size: .
V gene: TRBV7-9
D gene: TRBD2
J gene: TRBJ2-7
CDR3 DNA: TGTGCCAGCAGCGCAATATCGGGGCGGGGGGCGCCTCCGGGGCAGTACTTC
CDR3 protein: CASSAISGRGAPPGQYF

clone size: .
V gene: TRBV7-3
D gene: .
J gene: TRBJ2-7
CDR3 DNA: TGTGCCAGCAGCTTGACAGGACAACGCGAGCAGTACTTC
CDR3 protein: CASSLTGQREQYF

clone size: .
V gene: TRBV25-1
D gene: .
J gene: TRBJ1-2
CDR3 DNA: TGTGCCAGCAGTGATTACAGATATGGCTACACCTTC
CDR3 protein: CASSDYRYGYTF